The 27 T cell receptor beta chains reported below all come from one sample, sequenced in a study of blood T cell repertoires in COVID-19 (dated by TCRdb to the early 2020s). Library preparation was by the immunoSEQ multiplex PCR assay. TCRdb's version of the immuneACCESS table is confined to in-frame rearrangements and falls short of the full clone set. An unresolved V gene accounts for under half of the shortfall where checked; the remainder is of unknown origin. The sample table contains around 100,000 clones; only one count was recorded for approximately 89% of them. Under 20% of the sample goes to the ten largest clones. The sample was peripheral blood. The receptors stem from a woman older than 75 in a cohort sampled during active COVID-19.

V and J are TRBV6-6 and TRBJ1-3; no firm D call. The CDR3 covers 14 residues. The germline V gene has CDR1 MNHNY and CDR2 SVGAGI (reference sequence). V lost 7 bases and J 4 bases, leaving 14 bases between the germline ends. CDR3 sequence reads: CASTSGNSGNTIYF. CDR3 sequence (DNA): TGTGCCAGCACCTCCGGGAACAGCGGAAACACCATATATTTT.

The rearrangement links TRBV10-3 to TRBJ1-3, with a weak D call TRBD1 (5 bases). Germline V lookup: CDR1 ENHRY, CDR2 SYGVKD. This CDR3 region has 14 residues. The germline V and J ends were trimmed by 3 bases and 3 bases, with 9 bases remaining between them. The CDR3 spells CAISDGAVGNTIYF. The CDR3 region has the DNA TGTGCCATCAGTGATGGGGCAGTTGGAAACACCATATATTTT.

In nucleotides, the CDR3 is TGTGCCAGCAGCTTAGAAGGGGGCTACGAGCAGTACTTC. Protein sequence: CASSLEGGYEQYF. The chain has TRBV7-9 and TRBJ2-7; tentatively, D is TRBD1 (6 bases). CDR3 length: 13 amino acids. Between the trimmed V and J ends, which lost 1 base and 3 bases, there was a span of 7 bases. The germline gives CDR1 SEHNR, CDR2 FQNEAQ (reference sequence).

This clone was seen a single time. This chain links TRBV6-1 with TRBJ1-1, with a possible D match to TRBD1 (5 bases). Germline V lookup: CDR1 MNHNS, CDR2 SASEGT. V was shortened by 0 bases and J by 5 bases, with 7 bases between the two germline ends. The CDR3 extends over 13 amino acids. Here the CDR3 reads CASSEAGGTEAFF. For the CDR3, the DNA is TGTGCCAGCAGTGAAGCCGGGGGGACTGAAGCTTTCTTT.

This chain connects TRBV5-1 to TRBJ1-5; D gene uncertain. CDR3 length equals 16 residues. V was cut by 4 bases and J by 0 bases, with 14 bases left in between. Germline V gene data show CDR1 as SGHRS and CDR2 as YFSETQ. CDR3 nucleotide sequence: TGCGCCAGCAGCCCGGGTGGGTCCTATAGCAATCAGCCCCAGCATTTT. Amino acids: CASSPGGSYSNQPQHF.

The table lists this clone with a count of one. The genes are TRBV6-5 and TRBJ2-3; no reliable D call. Trimming left V 8 bases short and J 5 bases short, with 14 bases between. CDR3 length: 13 residues. CDR1 MNHEY and CDR2 SVGAGI come from the germline V gene. CDR3 nucleotide sequence: TGTGCCAGCGGGCGCGTGGCGAGAGATACGCAGTATTTT. It yields the protein CASGRVARDTQYF.

The chain has TRBV19 and TRBJ2-2, with 7 bases matching TRBD2. Germline V gives CDR1 LNHDA, CDR2 SQIVND (reference sequence). V lost 9 bases to trimming and J lost 4 bases; unmatched junction nucleotides: 14. The CDR3 spans 16 residues. The CDR3 DNA reads as TGTGCCAGCACGGGGGGACTGGTGGGGAGCACCGGGGAGCTGTTTTTT. Translated, it gives CASTGGLVGSTGELFF.

The V call is TRBV12-3 or TRBV12-4, the J call TRBJ1-2; D remains unclear. The length of the CDR3 is 13 residues. Between the trimmed V and J ends, which lost 5 bases and 4 bases, there was a span of 11 bases. CDR3 loop: CASSRYSAYGYTF. In DNA form, the CDR3 reads TGTGCCAGCAGTCGATACAGTGCCTATGGCTACACCTTC.

The chain links TRBV10-3 to TRBJ1-2; 8 bases fit TRBD1. Germline trimming cut 7 bases from V and 8 bases from J; bases unmatched to any gene: 12. Germline values: CDR1 ENHRY, CDR2 SYGVKD. The CDR3 consists of 14 residues. CDR3 protein: CAITSDRGEGGYTF. As DNA, the CDR3 is TGTGCCATCACGTCCGACAGGGGAGAAGGAGGCTACACCTTC.

This clone was observed a single time. V gene TRBV6-5 combines with J gene TRBJ2-6; no clear D. The V end was cut by 6 bases, the J end by 0 bases, with 6 bases between. Germline-derived CDR1 and CDR2 are MNHEY and SVGAGI. The CDR3 is 14 amino acids. The CDR3 DNA reads as TGTGCCAGCAGCACTCCCTCTGGGGCCAACGTCCTGACTTTC. As protein: CASSTPSGANVLTF.

This clone was recorded a few times. CDR3 DNA: TGTGCCAGCAACCGACAGGGACCCCTAGGCTACGAGCAGTACTTC. As protein: CASNRQGPLGYEQYF. The chain couples TRBV6-5 to TRBJ2-7, with 7 bases aligning to TRBD1. The junction had 12 bases not matched to a gene; V was cut back by 7 bases and J by 3 bases. The length of the CDR3 is 15 residues. CDR1 and CDR2 from the germline V gene are MNHEY and SVGAGI.

The chain links TRBV9 to TRBJ1-1, with D perhaps matching TRBD1 (5 bases). Germline CDR1 and CDR2: SGDLS and YYNGEE. CDR3 length: 15 residues. V shed 0 bases and J shed 4 bases, with 13 bases lying between them. The CDR3 nucleotides are TGTGCCAGCAGCGTAGGAGGGTGGAGGGGCACTGAAGCTTTCTTT. It translates to CASSVGGWRGTEAFF.

The sample holds one count of this clone. The gene calls are TRBV6-1 and TRBJ1-2, with 12 bases that match TRBD1. V lost 3 bases to trimming and J lost 12 bases; unmatched junction nucleotides: 11. CDR1 and CDR2 (germline): MNHNS, SASEGT. The CDR3 loop spans 15 amino acids. Written as DNA, the CDR3 is TGTGCCAGCAGTGATGGCGCCGGGACAGGGGGCCTAAACACCTTC. Amino acids: CASSDGAGTGGLNTF.

V usage is TRBV5-4 and J usage is TRBJ2-2, with TRBD1 matching 8 bases. The V segment lost 0 bases and the J segment 3 bases; nucleotides outside the gene matches: 7. The CDR3 extends over 17 amino acids. Germline V lookup: CDR1 SGHNT, CDR2 YYREEE (reference sequence). CDR3 sequence reads: CASSLGAGGTYTGELFF. In DNA, the CDR3 is TGTGCCAGCAGCTTGGGAGCAGGGGGCACGTACACCGGGGAGCTGTTTTTT.

V usage is TRBV28 and J usage is TRBJ1-1; D is ambiguous. Per the germline V gene, CDR1 is MDHEN and CDR2 is SYDVKM. Trimming left V 8 bases short and J 5 bases short, with 15 bases between. This CDR3 is built from 13 residues. The CDR3 protein is CASHSGGGTEAFF. The CDR3 nucleotides read TGTGCCAGCCATTCGGGAGGAGGGACTGAAGCTTTCTTT.

In DNA form, the CDR3 reads TGTGCCAGCACCCGACAAGGTGGCAAGGAAGAGACCCAGTACTTC. The encoded protein is CASTRQGGKEETQYF. This sequence joins TRBV5-8 and TRBJ2-5, with unresolved D. Germline V CDR1 and CDR2: SGHTS, YDEGEE. V was shortened by 6 bases and J by 3 bases, with 18 bases between the two germline ends. CDR3 length: 15 residues.

This sequence joins TRBV5-1 and TRBJ2-3; D gene ambiguous. Trimming removed 0 bases at V and 2 bases at J, with 7 bases between. Germline loops: CDR1 SGHRS, CDR2 YFSETQ. This CDR3 contains 14 residues. DNA for the CDR3: TGCGCCAGCAGCTTGGTTGGCAACACAGATACGCAGTATTTT. It is translated as CASSLVGNTDTQYF.

As concerns this clone: The junction departs from the called germline gene at one end, perhaps through a read error. The rearrangement links TRBV7-7 to TRBJ2-5; 11 bases align to TRBD2. The germline CDR1 and CDR2 sequences are SSHAT and FNYEAQ (reference sequence). The CDR3 is 18 residues long. CDR3 nucleotides: TGTGCTAGCAGCTTAGTGGGGCTAGCGGGAGGAACAGCAGAGACCCAGTACTTC. This translates into CASSLVGLAGGTAETQYF.

This chain uses TRBV4-2 with TRBJ2-5; no definite D call. The CDR3 loop spans 14 amino acids. Trimming stripped 2 bases from V and 1 base from J, with 8 bases between. Germline V gene sequence: CDR1 LGHNA, CDR2 YNFKEQ. The CDR3 coding sequence is TGTGCCAGCAGCCAATCCGGTACCCAAGAGACCCAGTACTTC. It encodes CASSQSGTQETQYF.

The rearrangement uses TRBV15 and TRBJ1-3; D uncertain. The length of the CDR3 is 15 residues. Germline values: CDR1 LNHNV, CDR2 YYDKDF (reference sequence). V lost 3 bases and J lost 2, with 11 bases in between. The CDR3 nucleotides read TGTGCCACCAGCAGGAAGGGAGACCCTGGAAACACCATATATTTT. Protein sequence: CATSRKGDPGNTIYF. Full variable domain (remainder filled in from reference TRBV15 and TRBJ1-3): DAMVIQNPRYQVTQFGKPVTLSCSQTLNHNVMYWYQQKSSQAPKLLFHYYDKDFNNEADTPDNFQSRRPNTSFCFLDIRSPGLGDTAMYLCATSRKGDPGNTIYFGEGSWLTVV.

The chain recombines TRBV29-1 with TRBJ2-3, with 8 bases fitting TRBD2. V was pared by 4 bases and J by 3 bases, with 12 bases of the junction left unmatched. Germline V gene lookup returns CDR1 SQVTM and CDR2 ANQGSEA. This CDR3 has 16 residues. CDR3 DNA: TGCAGCGTTGTAATGCGAGCGGGAGATATAACAGATACGCAGTATTTT. It yields the protein CSVVMRAGDITDTQYF.

The rearrangement joins TRBV6-5 to TRBJ1-2, with 12 bases identical to TRBD1. In germline, CDR1 is MNHEY, CDR2 SVGAGI. CDR3 size: 15 residues. With 5 bases clipped from V and 8 bases from J, the junction kept 9 bases outside the gene matches. CDR3 in DNA: TGTGCCAGCAGTAATCCGGGACAGGGGGCGCAGGGCTACACCTTC. This gives the protein CASSNPGQGAQGYTF.

The chain has TRBV9 and TRBJ1-1; TRBD1 aligns across 8 bases. Germline-derived CDR1 and CDR2 are SGDLS and YYNGEE. V lost 4 bases, J lost 11 bases, and 16 bases stayed unmatched. This CDR3 has 15 residues. The CDR3 nucleotides are TGTGCCAGCAGCCCCCACGGGACAGGCGGGTATGAGGCTTTCTTT. Translating it yields CASSPHGTGGYEAFF.

V usage is TRBV29-1 and J usage is TRBJ1-3, with unresolved D. The germline CDR1 and CDR2 sequences are SQVTM and ANQGSEA. The CDR3 has 13 amino acids. V lost 7 bases and J lost 0, with 10 bases in between. The DNA of the CDR3 is TGCAGCGCTGGGGAGAGCTCTGGAAACACCATATATTTT. It is translated as CSAGESSGNTIYF.

This chain joins TRBV7-2 and TRBJ1-1; D not certain. Per germline, CDR1 SGHTA and CDR2 FQGNSA. V was cut by 3 bases and J by 0 bases, with 11 bases left in between. The CDR3 is made up of 15 amino acids. The CDR3 sequence: CASSLKPLMNTEAFF. CDR3 nucleotides: TGTGCCAGCAGCTTGAAGCCTCTAATGAACACTGAAGCTTTCTTT.

The genes are TRBV9 and TRBJ2-7; TRBD2 agrees at 10 bases. From germline, CDR1 is SGDLS and CDR2 YYNGEE. The V and J ends lost 0 bases and 2 bases, in that order; junction bases with no gene match: 5. CDR3 length equals 16 residues. For the CDR3, the DNA is TGTGCCAGCAGCGTAGCCCCGGGACTAGCGACCTACGAGCAGTACTTC. Amino acid sequence: CASSVAPGLATYEQYF. The variable domain in full, completed from reference TRBV9 and TRBJ2-7, reads DSGVTQTPKHLITATGQRVTLRCSPRSGDLSVYWYQQSLDQGLQFLIQYYNGEERAKGNILERFSAQQFPDLHSELNLSSLELGDSALYFCASSVAPGLATYEQYFGPGTRLTVT.

The J gene is TRBJ1-1, the V gene TRBV5-1, with D hard to call. The ends were cut back, 0 bases at V and 2 bases at J, with 8 bases in the middle. The CDR3 is 14 residues long. Germline V gene sequence: CDR1 SGHRS, CDR2 YFSETQ. CDR3 protein: CASSLARGNTEAFF. The CDR3 DNA is TGCGCCAGCAGCTTGGCAAGAGGAAACACTGAAGCTTTCTTT.